One sample yielded the 23 T cell receptor beta chains listed below, sequenced in a study of early T cells in non-severe SARS-CoV-2 infection. TCRdb reanalysed the 5' RACE reads using MiXCR and keeps one entry per CDR3 protein. This sample yields 55,000 to 75,000 distinct CDR3 sequences, of which about 8% are seen a single time; around 3.4% belongs to the top ten. The sequenced material came from whole blood. Every receptor here comes from an adult who was a healthcare worker with PCR-confirmed SARS-CoV-2 infection or an uninfected control (not recorded which).

This clonotype has ten or more counts. The chain combines TRBV20-1 with TRBJ1-4; possible D gene TRBD1, 5 bases. CDR1 DFQATT and CDR2 SNEGSKA come from the germline V gene (reference sequence). This CDR3 has 13 amino acids. V lost 2 bases, J lost 4 bases, and 8 bases lay in between. The CDR3 bases are TGCAGTGCTAGACAGGGCCATAATGAAAAACTGTTTTTT. Its protein is CSARQGHNEKLFF.

This clonotype was seen ten or more times. This chain uses TRBV18 with TRBJ1-2, with D maybe TRBD1 (6 bases). Germline lookup yields CDR1 KGHSH and CDR2 LQKENI. Trimming shortened V by 2 bases and J by 4 bases, and 14 bases separated the two germline ends. The CDR3 has 15 amino acids. CDR3 region: CASSPRSGEAYGYTF. The CDR3 DNA sequence: TGTGCCAGCTCACCAAGGTCAGGGGAGGCCTATGGCTACACCTTC.

The V and J genes are TRBV7-3 and TRBJ2-5, with D tentatively TRBD1 (5 bases). This CDR3 spans 14 amino acids. The V gene's germline CDR1 is SGHTA and CDR2 FQGTGA. V was trimmed by 0 bases and J by 5 bases, leaving 10 bases between them. In nucleotides, the CDR3 is TGTGCCAGCAGCTTAACCGCAGGGCAGGAGACCCAGTACTTC. Amino acid sequence: CASSLTAGQETQYF.

This clonotype has just a few counts. The chain carries TRBV28 and TRBJ1-2, with 8 bases fitting TRBD1. Looked up from germline, CDR1 is MDHEN and CDR2 is SYDVKM. Unmatched junction bases numbered 6, after V lost 6 bases and J lost 6 bases. CDR3 size: 13 residues. CDR3 sequence: CASRQDREDGYTF. The CDR3 DNA follows: TGTGCCAGCAGACAGGACAGGGAGGATGGCTACACCTTC.

The chain uses TRBV5-1 and TRBJ2-5; D is perhaps TRBD2 (5 bases). Trimming cost V 4 bases and J 5 bases, with 24 bases left between them. CDR1 is SGHRS and CDR2 is YFSETQ in the germline V gene. The CDR3 loop spans 17 amino acids. CDR3 DNA sequence: TGCGCCAGCAGCCTTGGAGAGGCCGTAGCGTGGTCGGAGACCCAGTACTTC. Amino acids: CASSLGEAVAWSETQYF.

The chain has TRBV12-3 or TRBV12-4 and TRBJ1-5; the D is unclear. V was trimmed by 6 bases and J by 1 base, leaving 7 bases between them. The CDR3 has 13 amino acids. For the CDR3, the DNA is TGTGCCAGCAGATTGGACAGCAATCAGCCCCAGCATTTT. As protein: CASRLDSNQPQHF.

This clonotype was counted only a few times. CDR3 sequence reads: CASSPQGYSNQPQHF. CDR3 nucleotides: TGTGCCAGCAGCCCACAGGGGTATAGCAATCAGCCCCAGCATTTT. The rearrangement uses TRBV6-5 and TRBJ1-5; 7 bases match TRBD1. CDR1 is MNHEY and CDR2 is SVGAGI in the germline V gene. The length of the CDR3 is 15 residues. V gave up 6 bases and J gave up 0 bases; unmatched junction bases: 5.

This clonotype came up many times. This chain joins TRBV12-3 or TRBV12-4 and TRBJ1-6; 7 bases agree with TRBD1. The CDR3 totals 12 residues. The junction had 5 bases not matched to a gene; V was cut back by 5 bases and J by 13 bases. Here the CDR3 reads CASSRDSTPLHF. For the CDR3, the DNA is TGTGCCAGCAGTCGGGACAGCACTCCCCTCCACTTT.

The J gene is TRBJ2-3, the V gene TRBV4-1; D is uncertain. The germline gives CDR1 MGHRA, CDR2 YSYEKL. Deletions cut 4 bases from V and 6 bases from J, with 11 bases between. This CDR3 contains 13 residues. This CDR3 reads CASSPVSPDTQYF. CDR3 DNA: TGCGCCAGCAGCCCCGTTTCCCCCGATACGCAGTATTTT.

This clonotype was picked up a small number of times. CDR3 amino acids: CASSKVQTTEYSNQPQHF. The CDR3 nucleotides are TGTGCCAGCAGCAAAGTCCAGACGACAGAATATAGCAATCAGCCCCAGCATTTT. The chain links TRBV21-1 to TRBJ1-5; the table assigns TRBD1, which was not confirmed against the DNA. TRBV21-1 is reported as a pseudogene. CDR3 size: 18 residues.

This clonotype was seen ten or more times. The J gene is TRBJ1-6, the V gene TRBV7-9; 9 bases are shared with TRBD1. Germline V lookup: CDR1 SEHNR, CDR2 FQNEAQ (reference sequence). CDR3 length: 15 amino acids. V lost 3 bases, J lost 8 bases, and 5 bases stayed unmatched. The CDR3 coding sequence is TGTGCCAGCAGCTTGGGGACAGGGAGCGATTCACCCCTCCACTTT. This gives the protein CASSLGTGSDSPLHF. Combining the CDR3 with reference TRBV7-9 and TRBJ1-6 gives the whole variable domain DTGVSQNPRHKITKRGQNVTFRCDPISEHNRLYWYRQTLGQGPEFLTYFQNEAQLEKSRLLSDRFSAERPKGSFSTLEIQRTEQGDSAMYLCASSLGTGSDSPLHFGNGTRLTVT.

This clonotype was seen at least ten times. The chain uses TRBV2 and TRBJ2-7; D not resolved. V shed 7 bases and J shed 0 bases, with 10 bases lying between them. The CDR3 covers 13 residues. CDR1 is SNHLY and CDR2 is FYNNEI in the germline V gene. CDR3 in DNA: TGTGCCAGCATCTCAAAGCACTCCTACGAGCAGTACTTC. It yields the protein CASISKHSYEQYF.

This clonotype was recorded a few times. This chain links TRBV5-6 with TRBJ2-3, with TRBD2 matching over 8 bases. The CDR3 extends over 15 amino acids. After removal of 4 bases from V and 2 bases from J, the junction contained 6 bases not matched to a gene. In germline, CDR1 is SGHDT, CDR2 YYEEEE. The CDR3 nucleotides are TGTGCCAGCAGCCAAATAGCGGGACCCACAGATACGCAGTATTTT. Translating gives CASSQIAGPTDTQYF.

The V and J genes are TRBV12-3 or TRBV12-4 and TRBJ2-7; a weak D match, TRBD2 (6 bases). There are 15 residues in the CDR3. V lost 4 bases and J 4 bases, leaving 17 bases between the germline ends. In nucleotides, the CDR3 is TGTGCCAGCAGTTCGTTGCGGGGCGCATTGTACGAGCAGTACTTC. Its translation: CASSSLRGALYEQYF.

This clonotype was counted between two and nine times. The chain carries TRBV5-1 and TRBJ2-3; the D gene is possibly TRBD1 (6 bases). The germline V gene encodes CDR1 SGHRS and CDR2 YFSETQ. The CDR3 spans 16 residues. The V and J ends lost 3 bases and 0 bases respectively, with 14 bases between them. This CDR3 is CASSSQGFGSTDTQYF. The CDR3 nucleotides read TGCGCCAGCAGCTCACAGGGTTTCGGTAGCACAGATACGCAGTATTTT.

This clonotype was detected ten times or more. The V call is TRBV6-6, the J call TRBJ2-7, with TRBD2 matching over 11 bases. The CDR3 length is 17 residues. The V gene's germline CDR1 is MNHNY and CDR2 SVGAGI (reference sequence). With V trimmed by 2 bases and J by 6 bases, 12 bases remained unmatched. The CDR3 region is CASSYGGPTSGMGEQYF. CDR3 coding DNA: TGTGCCAGCAGTTACGGGGGTCCGACTAGCGGGATGGGCGAGCAGTACTTC.

This clonotype was counted at least ten times. The chain links TRBV12-3 or TRBV12-4 to TRBJ1-1; a possible D gene is TRBD1 (6 bases). The V and J ends lost 5 bases and 1 base respectively, with 14 bases between them. The CDR3 totals 15 residues. The CDR3 DNA follows: TGTGCCAGCAGTCTTAACAGGGCCTCGAACACTGAAGCTTTCTTT. It specifies CASSLNRASNTEAFF.

The chain joins TRBV20-1 to TRBJ2-7; no firm D call. The length of the CDR3 is 14 residues. CDR1 and CDR2 from the germline V gene are DFQATT and SNEGSKA (reference sequence). Trimming stripped 0 bases from V and 3 bases from J, with 12 bases between. This CDR3 reads CSARDGNSNYEQYF. In nucleotides, the CDR3 is TGCAGTGCTAGAGATGGGAACAGCAACTACGAGCAGTACTTC.

This clonotype has just a few counts. The genes are TRBV2 and TRBJ2-7; the match to TRBD2 covers 8 bases. The CDR3 length is 14 residues. V was clipped by 6 bases and J by 2 bases; unmatched bases: 6. Germline values: CDR1 SNHLY, CDR2 FYNNEI. The CDR3 protein is CASRVAGITYEQYF. As DNA, the CDR3 is TGTGCCAGCAGAGTAGCGGGAATCACCTACGAGCAGTACTTC. The whole variable domain, remainder taken from reference TRBV2 and TRBJ2-7, is EPEVTQTPSHQVTQMGQEVILRCVPISNHLYFYWYRQILGQKVEFLVSFYNNEISEKSEIFDDQFSVERPDGSNFTLKIRSTKLEDSAMYFCASRVAGITYEQYFGPGTRLTVT.

The genes are TRBV20-1 and TRBJ2-5; TRBD2 aligns across 12 bases. J gave up 5 bases and V 4 bases, and 17 bases lay outside the gene matches. The germline CDR1 and CDR2 sequences are DFQATT and SNEGSKA (reference sequence). There are 18 residues in the CDR3. CDR3 DNA sequence: TGCAGTGCTACACCCAGCCCTAGCGGGAGGGCCGGGAGGGAGACCCAGTACTTC. Translating gives CSATPSPSGRAGRETQYF.

This clonotype was seen more than once but under ten times. This rearrangement joins TRBV7-4 to TRBJ2-7; D not certain. The CDR3 loop spans 13 amino acids. Germline lookup yields CDR1 SGHVT and CDR2 SQSDAQ. The V and J ends lost 3 bases and 4 bases respectively, with 10 bases between them. The CDR3 DNA follows: TGTGCCAGCAGCTTTTATGGGGAATACGAGCAGTACTTC. The encoded protein is CASSFYGEYEQYF. Complete variable domain (other parts from reference TRBV7-4 and TRBJ2-7): GAGVSQSPRYKVAKRGRDVALRCDSISGHVTLYWYRQTLGQGSEVLTYSQSDAQRDKSGRPSGRFSAERPERSVSTLKIQRTEQGDSAVYLCASSFYGEYEQYFGPGTRLTVT.

In this sample, this clonotype turned up many times. J is TRBJ2-1 and V is TRBV6-4; 10 bases align to TRBD2. CDR1 is MRHNA and CDR2 is SNTAGT in the germline V gene. With V trimmed by 5 bases and J by 1 base, 5 bases remained unmatched. This CDR3 is 16 amino acids long. The CDR3 is CASSKREGLSYNEQFF. CDR3 bases: TGTGCCAGCAGTAAGCGGGAGGGCCTTTCCTACAATGAGCAGTTCTTC.

This clonotype was seen more than once but under ten times. The rearrangement links TRBV20-1 to TRBJ1-6, with a weak D call TRBD1 (5 bases). The CDR3 is made up of 12 amino acids. The V gene lost 0 bases and the J gene lost 15 bases, with 12 bases spanning the gap. Germline CDR1 reads DFQATT; CDR2 reads SNEGSKA (reference sequence). This CDR3 is CSARDNRQLLHF. CDR3 in DNA: TGCAGTGCTAGAGATAACAGGCAGCTCCTCCACTTT.